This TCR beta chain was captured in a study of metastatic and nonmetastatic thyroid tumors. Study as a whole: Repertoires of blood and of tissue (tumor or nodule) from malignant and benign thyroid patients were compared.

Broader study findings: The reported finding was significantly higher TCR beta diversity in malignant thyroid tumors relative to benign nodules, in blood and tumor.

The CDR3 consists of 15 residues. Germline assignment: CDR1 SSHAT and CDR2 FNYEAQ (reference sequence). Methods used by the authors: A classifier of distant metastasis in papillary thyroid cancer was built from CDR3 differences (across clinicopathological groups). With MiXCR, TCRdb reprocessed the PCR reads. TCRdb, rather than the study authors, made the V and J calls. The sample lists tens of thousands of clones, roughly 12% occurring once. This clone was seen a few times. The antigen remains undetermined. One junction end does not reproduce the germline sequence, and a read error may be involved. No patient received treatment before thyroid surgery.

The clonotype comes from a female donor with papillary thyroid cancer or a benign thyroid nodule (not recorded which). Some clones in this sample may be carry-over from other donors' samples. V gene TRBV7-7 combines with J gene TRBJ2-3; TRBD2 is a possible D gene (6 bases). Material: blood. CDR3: CASSAGGSPPDAQYF. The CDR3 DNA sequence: TGTGCCAGCAGCGCCGGGGGTAGCCCACCAGATGCGCAGTATTTT.